This T cell receptor (beta chain) derives from a study of T-cell memory formation after mild COVID-19. Study as a whole: The TCR clusters were mostly specific to one donor.

This CDR3 comprises 13 residues. V lost 10 bases to trimming and J lost 5 bases, with 17 bases between them. The germline CDR1 and CDR2 sequences are MNHNY and SVGAGI (reference sequence). Each CDR3 protein gets one entry after TCRdb re-called the 5' RACE reads with MiXCR. Of some 320,000 distinct CDR3 sequences listed, about 16% are singletons. Sequences were obtained from PBMCs or a T cell subset sorted from them (not recorded which). The J gene is TRBJ1-2, the V gene TRBV6-6; D perhaps matches TRBD1 (6 bases). The sequence was obtained from a man younger than 30 who had mild COVID-19 (a few samples of this study predate the infection). Cell type and time point are not known. The CDR3 region is CAIYPGQHYGYTF. CDR3 DNA sequence: TGTGCCATTTACCCTGGACAGCATTATGGCTACACCTTC.